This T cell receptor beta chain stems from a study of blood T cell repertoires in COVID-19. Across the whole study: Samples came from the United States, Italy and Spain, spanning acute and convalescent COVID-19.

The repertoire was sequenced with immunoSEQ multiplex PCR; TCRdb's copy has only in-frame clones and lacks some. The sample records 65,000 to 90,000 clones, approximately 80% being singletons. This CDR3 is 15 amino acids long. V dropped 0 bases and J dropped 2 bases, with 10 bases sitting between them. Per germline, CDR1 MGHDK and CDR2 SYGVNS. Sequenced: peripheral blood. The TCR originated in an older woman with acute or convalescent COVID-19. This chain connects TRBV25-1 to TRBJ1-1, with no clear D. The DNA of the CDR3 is TGTGCCAGCAGTGAATATGGGCAGATAAACACTGAAGCTTTCTTT. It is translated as CASSEYGQINTEAFF.